These 8 T cell receptor beta chains originate from one sample sequenced in a study of beta chain features in type 1 diabetes. Investigators reverse transcribed all isolated RNA, so they sequenced expressed TCRB transcripts. Generated by immunoSEQ multiplex PCR, the TCRdb table keeps only in-frame clones and is missing some. The sample shows some 220,000 clones, roughly a tenth of them seen only once. The sequencing input was central memory CD4+ T cells from blood. The source is a man between 18 and 29 years old in good health.

In its sample, this clone was seen a few times. This chain connects TRBV30 to TRBJ2-1; 7 nucleotides match TRBD2. Trimming took 3 bases from V and 3 from J; bases not matched to a gene: 8. The CDR3 is 15 residues long. The germline gives CDR1 GTSNPN, CDR2 SVGIG (reference sequence). CDR3 in DNA: TGTGCCTGGAGGGCTAGCGGAGCATTCTACAATGAGCAGTTCTTC. Translating it yields CAWRASGAFYNEQFF.

This clone was picked up a small number of times. This chain uses TRBV28 with TRBJ2-1; tentatively, D is TRBD1 (6 bases). In germline, CDR1 is MDHEN, CDR2 SYDVKM. This CDR3 has 15 residues. V was trimmed by 6 bases and J by 12 bases, leaving 24 bases between them. The CDR3 spells CASSPPPGHGTGQFF. CDR3 nucleotides: TGTGCCAGCAGCCCTCCCCCGGGACACGGCACGGGGCAGTTCTTC.

The V and J genes are TRBV28 and TRBJ2-2; D gene ambiguous. The germline V gene has CDR1 MDHEN and CDR2 SYDVKM. V lost 5 bases and J lost 7, with 8 bases in between. The CDR3 is 12 residues long. The CDR3 bases are TGTGCCAGCAGTACCCTCGGCGGGGAGCTGTTTTTT. Residues: CASSTLGGELFF.

This clone was seen ten or more times. The chain uses TRBV19 and TRBJ2-1, with 7 bases fitting TRBD1. The CDR3 contains 13 residues. The trim removed 7 bases at V and 5 bases at J, leaving 5 bases unmatched. CDR1 and CDR2 (germline): LNHDA, SQIVND (reference sequence). DNA of the CDR3: TGTGCCAGTACGGACAGGACCGACAATGAGCAGTTCTTC. This translates into CASTDRTDNEQFF. The full variable domain, completed using reference TRBV19 and TRBJ2-1, is DGGITQSPKYLFRKEGQNVTLSCEQNLNHDAMYWYRQDPGQGLRLIYYSQIVNDFQKGDIAEGYSVSREKKESFPLTVTSAQKNPTAFYLCASTDRTDNEQFFGPGTRLTVL.

This chain joins TRBV29-1 and TRBJ2-1; D is perhaps TRBD1 (6 bases). Trimming removed 1 base from V and 10 bases from J, with 17 bases in between. The germline gives CDR1 SQVTM, CDR2 ANQGSEA. CDR3 length equals 14 residues. The CDR3 here is CSVEAGKGVREQFF. Here the CDR3 DNA reads TGCAGCGTTGAAGCCGGAAAGGGGGTAAGGGAGCAGTTCTTC.

As regards this clone: This likely traces to a read error, being one base from a far larger clone. This sequence joins TRBV7-2 and TRBJ2-1, with TRBD2 as a possible D gene (5 bases). This CDR3 contains 15 residues. Between the trimmed V and J ends, which lost 4 bases and 2 bases, there was a span of 12 bases. Germline assignment: CDR1 SGHTA and CDR2 FQGNSA. The CDR3 is CASSCYEGAYNEQFF. The DNA of the CDR3 is TGTGCCAGCAGCTGCTACGAGGGCGCCTACAATGAGCAGTTCTTC.

V and J are TRBV4-1 and TRBJ2-1; D possibly matches TRBD1 or TRBD2 (5 bases each). Trimming shortened V by 1 base and J by 14 bases, and 18 bases separated the two germline ends. The germline V gene encodes CDR1 MGHRA and CDR2 YSYEKL. The CDR3 contains 14 residues. In DNA, the CDR3 is TGCGCCAGCAGCCAAGGAATAGGGGACGTCGTGGAGTTCTTC. It is translated as CASSQGIGDVVEFF.

V is TRBV15 and J is TRBJ2-1, with 14 bases that match TRBD2. With 2 bases clipped from V and 9 bases from J, the junction kept 9 bases outside the gene matches. The CDR3 runs 17 residues. Germline V lookup: CDR1 LNHNV, CDR2 YYDKDF (reference sequence). CDR3 region: CATSRPTPGLAGVEQFF. CDR3 nucleotides: TGTGCCACCAGCAGACCAACTCCGGGACTAGCGGGAGTTGAGCAGTTCTTC.